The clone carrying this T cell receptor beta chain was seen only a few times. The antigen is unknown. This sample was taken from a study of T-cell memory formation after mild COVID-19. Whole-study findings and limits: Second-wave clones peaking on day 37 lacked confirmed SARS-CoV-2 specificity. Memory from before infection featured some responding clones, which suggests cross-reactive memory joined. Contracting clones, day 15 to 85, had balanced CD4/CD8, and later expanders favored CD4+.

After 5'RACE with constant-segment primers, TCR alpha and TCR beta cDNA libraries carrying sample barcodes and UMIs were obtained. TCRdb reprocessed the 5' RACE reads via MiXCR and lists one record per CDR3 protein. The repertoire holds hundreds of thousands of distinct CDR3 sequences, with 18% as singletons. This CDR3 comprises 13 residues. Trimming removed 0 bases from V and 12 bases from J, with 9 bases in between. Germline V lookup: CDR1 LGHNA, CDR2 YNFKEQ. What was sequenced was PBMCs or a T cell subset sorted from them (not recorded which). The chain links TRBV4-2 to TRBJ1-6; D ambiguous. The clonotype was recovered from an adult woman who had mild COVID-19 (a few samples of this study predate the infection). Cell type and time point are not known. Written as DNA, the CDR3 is TGTGCCAGCAGCCAAGATCCCCCGCTACCCCTCCACTTT. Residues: CASSQDPPLPLHF.